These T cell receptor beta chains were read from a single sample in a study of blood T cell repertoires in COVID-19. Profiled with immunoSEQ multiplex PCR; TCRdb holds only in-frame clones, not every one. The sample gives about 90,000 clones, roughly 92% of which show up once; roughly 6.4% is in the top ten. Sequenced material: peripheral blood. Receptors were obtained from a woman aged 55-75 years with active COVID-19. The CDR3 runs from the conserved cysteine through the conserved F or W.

CAWSVGGRANEQYF TRBJ2-7 TRBV30
CSVEDLGLAEGSSYNEQFF TRBJ2-1 TRBV29-1
CASDRGPGELFF TRBJ2-2 TRBV12-5
CASSLNTETQYF TRBJ2-5 TRBV6-5
CASSWWAGVWSNQPQHF TRBJ1-5 TRBV5-6
CASSHLGAANNEQFF TRBJ2-1 TRBV4-3
CASSEGGAGYYGYTF TRBJ1-2 TRBV7-2
CASSFETGIQETQYF TRBJ2-5 TRBV28
CASSLSGGNTGELFF TRBJ2-2 TRBV4-3
CASSADKNTEAFF TRBJ1-1 TRBV13
CASSPGTGRSYEQYF TRBJ2-7 TRBV27
CASSQGDSQNEKLFF TRBJ1-4 TRBV3-1/TRBV3-2
CASSLPANYGYTF TRBJ1-2 TRBV12-3/TRBV12-4
CASSLRGQGSYNEQFF TRBJ2-1 TRBV5-8
CAWGRGNTEAFF TRBJ1-1 TRBV30
CASSPRLGPDTQYF TRBJ2-3 TRBV18
CASSLGSLGEQYF TRBJ2-7 TRBV12-3/TRBV12-4
CASGQGLGGTETQYF TRBJ2-5 TRBV12-5
CASSAEGGTSHFEQYF TRBJ2-7 TRBV9
CASSLGGLGRNTEAFF TRBJ1-1 TRBV7-2
CASSVSSGSIGEQFF TRBJ2-1 TRBV5-1
CASSRLAGRRAGGSTDTQYF TRBJ2-3 TRBV19
CASSIWTTNTGELFF TRBJ2-2 TRBV19
CASSRNEQFF TRBJ2-1 TRBV12-3/TRBV12-4
CASSLERASSYNSPLHF TRBJ1-6 TRBV7-9
CASSPGGSWNTGELFF TRBJ2-2 TRBV9
CASSRSRLAGQEQFF TRBJ2-1 TRBV14
CASSPRGRGETQYF TRBJ2-5 TRBV11-2
CASSQSGGTDTQYF TRBJ2-3 TRBV2
CAINEVGQPQHF TRBJ1-5 TRBV10-3
CASSPTTVSYEQYF TRBJ2-7 TRBV3-1/TRBV3-2
CASSFRATNTEAFF TRBJ1-1 TRBV5-4
CASSITVNSYNSPLHF TRBJ1-6 TRBV19
CASIPAHGEYNEKLFF TRBJ1-4 TRBV21-1
CASSEEIGEAFF TRBJ1-1 TRBV2
CASSPGGQLIGNSPLHF TRBJ1-6 TRBV28
CASSQAGLAGGSFAGELFF TRBJ2-2 TRBV3-1/TRBV3-2
CASTTGHQETQYF TRBJ2-5 TRBV2
CASSKGSSREGNEQFF TRBJ2-1 TRBV21-1
CASSQDPSAKGPLHF TRBJ1-6 TRBV3-1/TRBV3-2
CASCLPAQGCTEAFF TRBJ1-1 TRBV6-5
CASSKEFWGPGYGYTF TRBJ1-2 TRBV21-1
CASSRSGGDTQYF TRBJ2-3 TRBV7-9
CASSLIGSTNEKLFF TRBJ1-4 TRBV18
CASSIAGIAYEQYF TRBJ2-7 TRBV19
CASSFRSIETQYF TRBJ2-5 TRBV28
CASSYGNPTGDEQYF TRBJ2-7 TRBV6-5
CASSRNRGRGGMVDTEAFF TRBJ1-1 TRBV5-1
CASSQIDRPNTEAFF TRBJ1-1 TRBV14
CASRLDRVKETQYF TRBJ2-5 TRBV6-5
CASSPRGTSGVYNEQFF TRBJ2-1 TRBV7-2
CAWSVRGGNEKLFF TRBJ1-4 TRBV30
CASSTVAASYNEQFF TRBJ2-1 TRBV7-2
CASSYEGRSSYNSPLHF TRBJ1-6 TRBV7-9
CASSSNRVGYTF TRBJ1-2 TRBV19
CAWSVPWGRATNEQFF TRBJ2-1 TRBV30
CATSDQGFGGYTF TRBJ1-2 TRBV24-1
CASSEQADTEAFF TRBJ1-1 TRBV6-1
CASSPPLTGREPLHF TRBJ1-6 TRBV3-1/TRBV3-2